This T cell receptor beta chain was observed in a study of blood T cell repertoires in COVID-19. Study overall: The United States, Italy and Spain supplied acute and convalescent COVID-19 samples. From T cells, B-cell-depleted T cells, or PBMCs came the material, which was cDNA or gDNA.

CDR1 and CDR2 from the germline V gene are LNHDA and SQIVND (reference sequence). The CDR3 is 16 residues long. The V and J ends lost 5 bases and 4 bases, in that order; junction bases with no gene match: 8. Patients from Seattle were sampled longitudinally, starting during active infection. Per the original methods: Cell counts per sample came from amplifying reference gene primers. Using immunoSEQ multiplex PCR, the repertoire was profiled, and TCRdb retains in-frame clones only, with some absent. That table is the source of V, J and clone size, and D and trimming were worked out from the DNA. In the table there are 250,000 to 300,000 clones, 86% of which are singletons.

Material for sequencing was peripheral blood. The V and J genes are TRBV19 and TRBJ2-1; TRBD1 agrees at 10 bases. The receptor comes from a woman between 65 and 79 years old with COVID-19, enrolled during active disease. CDR3 sequence: CASSPPDRGPYNEQFF. The DNA for the CDR3 is TGTGCCAGTAGTCCCCCCGACAGGGGGCCTTACAATGAGCAGTTCTTC.